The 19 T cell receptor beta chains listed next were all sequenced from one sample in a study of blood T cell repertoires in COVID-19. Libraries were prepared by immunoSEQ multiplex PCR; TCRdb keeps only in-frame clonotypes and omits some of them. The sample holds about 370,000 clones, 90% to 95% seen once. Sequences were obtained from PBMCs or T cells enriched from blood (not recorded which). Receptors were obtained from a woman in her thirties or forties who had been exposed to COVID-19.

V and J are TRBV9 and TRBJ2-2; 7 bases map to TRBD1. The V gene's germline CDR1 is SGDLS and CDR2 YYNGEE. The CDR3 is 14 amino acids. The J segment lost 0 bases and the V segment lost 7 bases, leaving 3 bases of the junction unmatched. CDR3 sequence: CASADRANTGELFF. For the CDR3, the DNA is TGTGCCAGCGCCGACAGGGCGAACACCGGGGAGCTGTTTTTT.

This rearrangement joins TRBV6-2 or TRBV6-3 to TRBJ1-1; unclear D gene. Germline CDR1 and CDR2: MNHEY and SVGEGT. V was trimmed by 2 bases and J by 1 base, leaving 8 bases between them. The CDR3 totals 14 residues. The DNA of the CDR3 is TGTGCCAGCAGTTACAGCGATAAGAACACTGAAGCTTTCTTT. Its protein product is CASSYSDKNTEAFF.

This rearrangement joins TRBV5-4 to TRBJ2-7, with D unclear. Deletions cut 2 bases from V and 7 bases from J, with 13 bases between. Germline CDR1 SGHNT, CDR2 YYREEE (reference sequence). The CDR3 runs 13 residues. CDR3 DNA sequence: TGTGCCAGCAGCTTACGCCCTAATAAGGAGCAGTACTTC. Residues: CASSLRPNKEQYF.

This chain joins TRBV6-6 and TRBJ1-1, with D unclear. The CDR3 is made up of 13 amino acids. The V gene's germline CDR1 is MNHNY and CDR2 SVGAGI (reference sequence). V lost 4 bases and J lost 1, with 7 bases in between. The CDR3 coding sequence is TGTGCCAGCAGTTCGATCGGGAACACTGAAGCTTTCTTT. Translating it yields CASSSIGNTEAFF.

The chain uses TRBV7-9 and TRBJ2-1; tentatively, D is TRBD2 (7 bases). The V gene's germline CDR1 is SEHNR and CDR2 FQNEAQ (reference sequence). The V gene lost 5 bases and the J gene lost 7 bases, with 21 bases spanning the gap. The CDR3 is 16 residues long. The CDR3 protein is CASSNRGARAINEQFF. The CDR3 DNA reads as TGTGCCAGCAGCAACCGGGGGGCCAGGGCGATAAATGAGCAGTTCTTC.

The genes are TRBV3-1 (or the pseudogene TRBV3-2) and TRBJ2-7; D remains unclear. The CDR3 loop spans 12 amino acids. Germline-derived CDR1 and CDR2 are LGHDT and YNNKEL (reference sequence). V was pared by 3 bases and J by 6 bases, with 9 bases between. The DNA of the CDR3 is TGTGCCAGCAGCCATGCTTCGGGCGAGCAGTACTTC. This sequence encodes CASSHASGEQYF.

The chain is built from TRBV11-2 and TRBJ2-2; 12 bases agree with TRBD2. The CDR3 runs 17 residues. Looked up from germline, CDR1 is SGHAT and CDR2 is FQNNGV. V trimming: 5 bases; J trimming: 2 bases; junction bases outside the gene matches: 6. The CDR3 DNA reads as TGTGCCAGCAGCAAATCACTAGCGGGGGGAAACACCGGGGAGCTGTTTTTT. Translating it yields CASSKSLAGGNTGELFF.

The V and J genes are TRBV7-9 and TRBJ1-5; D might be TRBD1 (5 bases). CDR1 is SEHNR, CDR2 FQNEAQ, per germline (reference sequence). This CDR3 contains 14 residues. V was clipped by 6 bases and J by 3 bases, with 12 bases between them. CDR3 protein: CASRPVGLNQPQHF. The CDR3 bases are TGTGCCAGCAGACCTGTGGGACTCAATCAGCCCCAGCATTTT.

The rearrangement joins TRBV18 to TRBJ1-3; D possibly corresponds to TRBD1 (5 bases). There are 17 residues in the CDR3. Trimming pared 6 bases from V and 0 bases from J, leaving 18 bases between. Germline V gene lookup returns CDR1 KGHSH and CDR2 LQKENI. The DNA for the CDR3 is TGTGCCAGCTCGCCCATAGGGGAGGTACGCTCTGGAAACACCATATATTTT. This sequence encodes CASSPIGEVRSGNTIYF. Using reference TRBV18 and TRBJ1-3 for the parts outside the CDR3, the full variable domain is NAGVMQNPRHLVRRRGQEARLRCSPMKGHSHVYWYRQLPEEGLKFMVYLQKENIIDESGMPKERFSAEFPKEGPSILRIQQVVRGDSAAYFCASSPIGEVRSGNTIYFGEGSWLTVV.

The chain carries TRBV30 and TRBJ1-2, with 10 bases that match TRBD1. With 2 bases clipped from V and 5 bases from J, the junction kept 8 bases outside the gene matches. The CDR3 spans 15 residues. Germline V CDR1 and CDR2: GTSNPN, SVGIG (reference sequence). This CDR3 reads CAWSTRQGAIYGYTF. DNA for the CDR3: TGTGCCTGGAGTACCCGACAGGGGGCAATTTATGGCTACACCTTC.

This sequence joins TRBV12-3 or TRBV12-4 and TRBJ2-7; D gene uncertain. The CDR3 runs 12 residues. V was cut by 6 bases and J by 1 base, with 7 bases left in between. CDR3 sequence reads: CASRAGSYEQYF. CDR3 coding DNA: TGTGCCAGCAGGGCAGGTTCCTACGAGCAGTACTTC.

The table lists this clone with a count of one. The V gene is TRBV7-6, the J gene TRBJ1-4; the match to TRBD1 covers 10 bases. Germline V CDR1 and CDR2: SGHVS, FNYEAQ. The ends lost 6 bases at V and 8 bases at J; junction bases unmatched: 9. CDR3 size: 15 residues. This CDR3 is CASSGQTGGLEKLFF. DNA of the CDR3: TGTGCCAGCAGTGGACAGACAGGGGGCTTAGAAAAACTGTTTTTT.

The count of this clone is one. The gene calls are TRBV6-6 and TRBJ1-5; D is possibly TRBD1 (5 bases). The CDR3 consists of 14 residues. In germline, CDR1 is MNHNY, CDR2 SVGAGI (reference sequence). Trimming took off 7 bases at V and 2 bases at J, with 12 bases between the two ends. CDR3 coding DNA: TGTGCCAGCACCCGGGGGGAGGGCAATCAGCCCCAGCATTTT. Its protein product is CASTRGEGNQPQHF.

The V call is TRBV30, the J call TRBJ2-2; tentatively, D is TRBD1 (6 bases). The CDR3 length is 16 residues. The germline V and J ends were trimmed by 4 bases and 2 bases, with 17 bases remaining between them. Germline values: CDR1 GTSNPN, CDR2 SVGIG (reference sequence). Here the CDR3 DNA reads TGTGCCTGGATTTTCCCAGGGGCCCTAAACACCGGGGAGCTGTTTTTT. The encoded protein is CAWIFPGALNTGELFF. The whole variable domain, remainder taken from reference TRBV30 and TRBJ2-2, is SQTIHQWPATLVQPVGSPLSLECTVEGTSNPNLYWYRQAAGRGLQLLFYSVGIGQISSEVPQNLSASRPQDRQFILSSKKLLLSDSGFYLCAWIFPGALNTGELFFGEGSRLTVL.

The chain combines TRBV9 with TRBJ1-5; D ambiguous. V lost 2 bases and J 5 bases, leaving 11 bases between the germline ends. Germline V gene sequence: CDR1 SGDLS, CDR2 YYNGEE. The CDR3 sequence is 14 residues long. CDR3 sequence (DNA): TGTGCCAGCAGCGTCCGCGGCGGGGATCAGCCCCAGCATTTT. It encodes CASSVRGGDQPQHF.

The CDR3 DNA is TGTGCCAGTAGTATTGAGGGGACTGGTTATCAGCCCCAGCATTTT. Translating it yields CASSIEGTGYQPQHF. The rearrangement joins TRBV19 to TRBJ1-5; possibly TRBD1 for D (5 bases). V was shortened by 3 bases and J by 5 bases, with 14 bases between the two germline ends. The CDR3 spans 15 residues. CDR1 and CDR2 (germline): LNHDA, SQIVND (reference sequence).

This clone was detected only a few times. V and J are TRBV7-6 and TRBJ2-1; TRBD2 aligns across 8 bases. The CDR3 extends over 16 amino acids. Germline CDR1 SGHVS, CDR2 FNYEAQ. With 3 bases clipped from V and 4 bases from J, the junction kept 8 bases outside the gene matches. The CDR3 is CASSFVASSGYNEQFF. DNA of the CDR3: TGTGCCAGCAGCTTTGTTGCGTCTAGCGGGTACAATGAGCAGTTCTTC.

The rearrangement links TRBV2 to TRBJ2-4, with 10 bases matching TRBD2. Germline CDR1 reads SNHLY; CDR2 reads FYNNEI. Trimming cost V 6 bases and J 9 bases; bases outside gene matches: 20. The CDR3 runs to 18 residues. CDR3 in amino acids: CASSLNPTSGPLTGIQYF. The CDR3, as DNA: TGTGCCAGCAGCCTAAACCCGACTAGCGGGCCCTTAACGGGCATTCAGTACTTC.

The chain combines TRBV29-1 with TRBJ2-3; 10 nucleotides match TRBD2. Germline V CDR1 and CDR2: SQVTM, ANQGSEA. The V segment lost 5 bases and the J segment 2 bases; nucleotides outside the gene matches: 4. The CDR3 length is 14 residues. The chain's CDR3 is CSVNLAGDTDTQYF. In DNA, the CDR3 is TGCAGCGTTAATCTAGCGGGAGACACAGATACGCAGTATTTT.